These 18 T cell receptor beta chains share one sample of origin, sequenced in a study of cytomegalovirus exposure and HLA in healthy donors. Primers for the PCR totalled 60 Vbeta and 13 Jbeta. Sequenced by immunoSEQ multiplex PCR; TCRdb stores in-frame clones only, minus some. This table has 170,000 or so clones, approximately 86% appearing once. Input material: PBMCs. Receptors were obtained from a woman between 18 and 30 years old in good health and CMV-seronegative.

The J gene is TRBJ2-1, the V gene TRBV28; D remains ambiguous. V lost 6 bases, J lost 10 bases, and 10 bases lay in between. The CDR3 is 11 amino acids. Germline-derived CDR1 and CDR2 are MDHEN and SYDVKM. CDR3 sequence: CASSRTPEQFF. The DNA of the CDR3 is TGTGCCAGCAGCCGTACACCGGAGCAGTTCTTC.

The chain couples TRBV5-1 to TRBJ2-5; possible D gene TRBD1, 5 bases. This CDR3 is 16 amino acids long. From germline, CDR1 is SGHRS and CDR2 YFSETQ. The V end was cut by 4 bases, the J end by 1 base, with 17 bases between. CDR3: CASSAPTGRRQETQYF. The CDR3 nucleotides read TGCGCCAGCAGCGCGCCAACAGGACGGCGCCAAGAGACCCAGTACTTC.

This clone is a singleton in its sample. This chain joins TRBV7-2 and TRBJ2-7; no reliable D call. The CDR3 extends over 14 amino acids. Trimming cost V 0 bases and J 4 bases, with 10 bases left between them. Germline values: CDR1 SGHTA, CDR2 FQGNSA. CDR3 amino acids: CASSLAVGSYEQYF. CDR3 nucleotide sequence: TGTGCCAGCAGCTTAGCCGTCGGTTCTTACGAGCAGTACTTC.

The chain recombines TRBV28 with TRBJ2-1, with D perhaps TRBD2 (5 bases). Trimming took off 6 bases at V and 0 bases at J, with 15 bases between the two ends. CDR1 MDHEN and CDR2 SYDVKM come from the germline V gene. The CDR3 is 16 amino acids. CDR3 nucleotides: TGTGCCAGCAGGGTTCCGGACTTAAGCTCCTACAATGAGCAGTTCTTC. This encodes CASRVPDLSSYNEQFF.

The chain joins TRBV5-5 to TRBJ1-1; 7 bases are a match to TRBD1. The germline CDR1 and CDR2 sequences are SGHKS and YYEKEE (reference sequence). The CDR3 is made up of 12 amino acids. The J segment lost 10 bases and the V segment lost 5 bases, leaving 8 bases of the junction unmatched. DNA of the CDR3: TGTGCCAGCAGAGCCGACAGGGACGGAGCTTTCTTT. Amino acids: CASRADRDGAFF.

This clone is a singleton in its sample. The CDR3 DNA is TGCGCCAGCAGCTTGTCTGGACTAGCGGGGGCAGATACGCAGTATTTT. The encoded protein is CASSLSGLAGADTQYF. The chain links TRBV5-1 to TRBJ2-3; 13 nucleotides line up with TRBD2. Germline values: CDR1 SGHRS, CDR2 YFSETQ. The CDR3 spans 16 residues. With V trimmed by 1 base and J by 4 bases, 3 bases remained unmatched.

This chain connects TRBV19 to TRBJ2-3; 7 bases agree with TRBD2. Germline V gives CDR1 LNHDA, CDR2 SQIVND (reference sequence). After removal of 11 bases from V and 5 bases from J, the junction contained 7 bases not matched to a gene. This CDR3 is built from 12 residues. CDR3 sequence reads: CAGPPGGDTQYF. CDR3 nucleotides: TGTGCCGGACCCCCGGGAGGAGATACGCAGTATTTT.

The V and J genes are TRBV14 and TRBJ2-1; 8 bases map to TRBD1. CDR3 length equals 16 residues. The trim removed 4 bases at V and 0 bases at J, leaving 5 bases unmatched. CDR1 is SGHDN and CDR2 is FVKESK in the germline V gene. CDR3 loop: CASSRQGALSYNEQFF. The CDR3 DNA is TGTGCCAGCAGCCGTCAGGGGGCACTCTCCTACAATGAGCAGTTCTTC.

This clone was picked up one time. The J gene is TRBJ2-5, the V gene TRBV19, with D unclear. The J call may not be correct, given that the DNA end is closer to TRBJ2-7. CDR1 is LNHDA and CDR2 is SQIVND in the germline V gene (reference sequence). This CDR3 is built from 14 residues. The CDR3 coding sequence is TGTGCCAGTAGTAGCCGGGTCCGAACCTACGAGCAGTACTTC. Its protein product is CASSSRVRTYEQYF.

CDR3 nucleotides: TGTGCCAGCAGTCTACACCTCTCCCCGGGTCAGCCCCAGCATTTT. This encodes CASSLHLSPGQPQHF. The chain employs TRBV27 and TRBJ1-5; D unresolved. Germline CDR1 MNHEY, CDR2 SMNVEV (reference sequence). The V and J ends lost 5 bases and 6 bases respectively, with 17 bases between them. The CDR3 is 15 residues long.

The CDR3, as DNA: TGCGCCAGCAGCTTGGGACCCACCCTAGGTGGCTACACCTTC. Amino acids: CASSLGPTLGGYTF. V is TRBV5-1 and J is TRBJ1-2; D remains unclear. V was trimmed by 0 bases and J by 7 bases, leaving 13 bases between them. The CDR3 spans 14 residues. Germline CDR1 is SGHRS and CDR2 is YFSETQ.

J is TRBJ1-2 and V is TRBV30; 8 bases align to TRBD1. Unmatched junction bases numbered 5, after V lost 1 base and J lost 4 bases. Germline-derived CDR1 and CDR2 are GTSNPN and SVGIG (reference sequence). The CDR3 sequence is 14 residues long. CDR3 in amino acids: CAWSETGEGYGYTF. The CDR3 coding sequence is TGTGCCTGGAGTGAGACAGGGGAGGGCTATGGCTACACCTTC.

The rearrangement joins TRBV6-6 to TRBJ2-7, with D perhaps matching TRBD2 (6 bases). Germline V gives CDR1 MNHNY, CDR2 SVGAGI (reference sequence). The V gene lost 5 bases and the J gene lost 3 bases, with 14 bases spanning the gap. CDR3 length: 14 amino acids. The DNA for the CDR3 is TGTGCCAGCAGTGGGGCCGGGACTCACTACGAGCAGTACTTC. Its translation is CASSGAGTHYEQYF.

V and J are TRBV9 and TRBJ2-7; 9 nucleotides agree with TRBD2. V was clipped by 2 bases and J by 1 base; unmatched bases: 4. Germline CDR1 and CDR2: SGDLS and YYNGEE. The CDR3 is made up of 15 amino acids. As DNA, the CDR3 is TGTGCCAGCAGCGTGGGTAGCGGGAGATCCTACGAGCAGTACTTC. It specifies CASSVGSGRSYEQYF.

This chain joins TRBV9 and TRBJ2-2; D uncertain. Trimming shortened V by 1 base and J by 0 bases, and 13 bases separated the two germline ends. The CDR3 spans 17 residues. Germline V gives CDR1 SGDLS, CDR2 YYNGEE. The CDR3 region is CASSVSLADTNTGELFF. The CDR3 DNA sequence: TGTGCCAGCAGCGTATCATTAGCCGATACGAACACCGGGGAGCTGTTTTTT.

The chain combines TRBV6-5 with TRBJ2-7, with unresolved D. Germline CDR1 and CDR2: MNHEY and SVGAGI. V dropped 4 bases and J dropped 0 bases, with 13 bases sitting between them. The length of the CDR3 is 15 residues. CDR3 sequence reads: CASSSQQASSYEQYF. The CDR3 coding sequence is TGTGCCAGCAGTTCTCAGCAGGCGAGCTCCTACGAGCAGTACTTC.

The gene calls are TRBV27 and TRBJ1-4; D might be TRBD1 (5 bases). The CDR3 covers 16 residues. Germline V gene data show CDR1 as MNHEY and CDR2 as SMNVEV (reference sequence). With 4 bases removed from V and 4 bases from J, the gap between germline ends came to 16 bases. The CDR3 is CASSSSGQGYNEKLFF. CDR3 DNA sequence: TGTGCCAGCAGTTCCTCAGGTCAGGGTTATAATGAAAAACTGTTTTTT. The variable domain in full, completed from reference TRBV27 and TRBJ1-4, reads EAQVTQNPRYLITVTGKKLTVTCSQNMNHEYMSWYRQDPGLGLRQIYYSMNVEVTDKGDVPEGYKVSRKEKRNFPLILESPSPNQTSLYFCASSSSGQGYNEKLFFGSGTQLSVL.

The genes are TRBV27 and TRBJ2-1, with D perhaps TRBD2 (5 bases). The CDR3 spans 13 residues. CDR1 is MNHEY and CDR2 is SMNVEV in the germline V gene (reference sequence). V lost 5 bases, J lost 8 bases, and 13 bases lay in between. The CDR3 nucleotides read TGTGCCAGCAGTATCCGGACTCTCGATGAGCAGTTCTTC. Protein: CASSIRTLDEQFF.